This TCR beta chain was observed in a study of cytomegalovirus exposure and HLA in healthy donors. Study findings and constraints: A missense variant in DCLRE1C was later tied to TCR beta V- and J-gene trimming. Per a later analysis, under 20,000 TCR beta sequences showed association with HLA alleles at 0.05 false discovery rate. Cytomegalovirus association was assigned to more than 150 TCR beta chains. Some public TCRs appeared in many individuals, while most sequences were rare.

A remark on this clone: The antigen is not known.

Germline trimming cut 3 bases from V and 8 bases from J; bases unmatched to any gene: 5. This CDR3 has 15 residues. Germline values: CDR1 SGHTA, CDR2 FQGNSA. PCR employed 60 Vbeta and 13 Jbeta primers. Profiled with immunoSEQ multiplex PCR; TCRdb holds only in-frame clones, not every one. The data contain about 140,000 clones, approximately 84% of them singletons. The receptor's source is a woman aged 60-70 years in good health and CMV-seropositive. Sequences were obtained from PBMCs. The V call is TRBV7-2, the J call TRBJ2-1, with TRBD2 matching 12 bases. CDR3 protein: CASSFGLAGPYEQFF. The DNA for the CDR3 is TGTGCCAGCAGCTTCGGACTAGCGGGGCCCTATGAGCAGTTCTTC.